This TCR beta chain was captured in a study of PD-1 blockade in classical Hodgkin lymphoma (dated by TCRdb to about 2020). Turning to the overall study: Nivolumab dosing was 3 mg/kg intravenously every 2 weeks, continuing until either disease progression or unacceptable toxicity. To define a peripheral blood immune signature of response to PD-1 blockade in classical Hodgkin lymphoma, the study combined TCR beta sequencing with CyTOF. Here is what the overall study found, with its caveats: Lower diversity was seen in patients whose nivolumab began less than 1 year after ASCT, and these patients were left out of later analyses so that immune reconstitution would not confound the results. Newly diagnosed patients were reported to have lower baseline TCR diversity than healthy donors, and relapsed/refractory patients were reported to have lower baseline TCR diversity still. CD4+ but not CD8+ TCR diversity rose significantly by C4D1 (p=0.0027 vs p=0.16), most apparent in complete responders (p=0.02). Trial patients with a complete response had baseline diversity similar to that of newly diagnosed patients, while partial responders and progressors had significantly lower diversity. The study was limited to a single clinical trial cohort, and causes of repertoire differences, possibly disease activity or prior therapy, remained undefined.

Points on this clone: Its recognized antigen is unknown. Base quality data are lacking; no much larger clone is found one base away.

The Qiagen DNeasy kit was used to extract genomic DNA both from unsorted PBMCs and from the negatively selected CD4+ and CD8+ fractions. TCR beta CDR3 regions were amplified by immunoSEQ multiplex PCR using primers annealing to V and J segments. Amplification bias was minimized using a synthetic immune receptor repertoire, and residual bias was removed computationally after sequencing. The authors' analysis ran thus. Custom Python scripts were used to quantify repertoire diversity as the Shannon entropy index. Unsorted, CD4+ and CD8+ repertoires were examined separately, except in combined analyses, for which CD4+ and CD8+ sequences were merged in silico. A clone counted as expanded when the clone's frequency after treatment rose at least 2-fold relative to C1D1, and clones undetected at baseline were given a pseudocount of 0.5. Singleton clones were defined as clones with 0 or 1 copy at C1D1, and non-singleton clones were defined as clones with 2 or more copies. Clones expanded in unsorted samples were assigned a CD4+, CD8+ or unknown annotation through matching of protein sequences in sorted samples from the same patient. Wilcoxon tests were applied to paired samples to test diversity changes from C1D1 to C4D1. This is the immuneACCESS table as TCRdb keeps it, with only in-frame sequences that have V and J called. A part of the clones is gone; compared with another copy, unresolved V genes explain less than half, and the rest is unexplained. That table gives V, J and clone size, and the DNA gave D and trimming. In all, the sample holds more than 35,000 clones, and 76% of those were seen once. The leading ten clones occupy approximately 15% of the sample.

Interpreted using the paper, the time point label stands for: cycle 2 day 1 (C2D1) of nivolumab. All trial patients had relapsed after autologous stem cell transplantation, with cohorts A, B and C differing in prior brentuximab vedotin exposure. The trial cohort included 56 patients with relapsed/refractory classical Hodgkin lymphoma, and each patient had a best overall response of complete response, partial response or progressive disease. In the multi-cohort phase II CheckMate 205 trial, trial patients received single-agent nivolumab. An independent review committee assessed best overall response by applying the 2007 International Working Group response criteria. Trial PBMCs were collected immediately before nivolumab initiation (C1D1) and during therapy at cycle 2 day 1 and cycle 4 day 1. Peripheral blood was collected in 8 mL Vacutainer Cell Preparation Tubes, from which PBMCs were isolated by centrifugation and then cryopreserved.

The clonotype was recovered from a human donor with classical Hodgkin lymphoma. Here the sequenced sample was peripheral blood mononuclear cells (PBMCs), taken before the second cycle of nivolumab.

CDR3 loop: CASSFNVRGGLYVTEQYF. DNA sequence: TGTGCCAGCAGCTTTAATGTCCGGGGGGGCCTCTATGTAACCGAGCAGTACTTC. The chain is made from TRBV13 and TRBJ2-7; 8 central nucleotides agree with TRBD2. Unmatched junction bases come to 19, with V trimmed by 3 bases and J by 6 bases. The CDR3 holds 18 amino acids from the cysteine to the phenylalanine. The retained sequence is limited to the CDR3, 54 bases, with the frame set at the first base. Per the germline V gene (reference sequence), PRHDT is the CDR1 and FYEKMQ is the CDR2.